This passage covers 19 T cell receptor beta chains from one sample sequenced in a study of T cell responses to AZD1222 COVID-19 vaccine (dated by TCRdb to the early 2020s). The sample's time point label, decoded: baseline before first vaccination. Library creation used the immunoSEQ multiplex PCR assay. TCRdb's version of the immuneACCESS table is confined to in-frame rearrangements and falls short of the full clone set. An unresolved V gene accounts for under half of the shortfall where checked; the remainder is of unknown origin. The sample records under 150,000 clones, over 75% of which are singletons. Approximately 7.6% of the sample is held by the ten biggest clonotypes. This sample comprised peripheral blood, obtained on day 0 of AZD1222 vaccination. The receptors originated from an adult in good health.

V and J are TRBV7-2 and TRBJ2-1; TRBD2 agrees at 14 bases. Unmatched junction bases numbered 4, after V lost 0 bases and J lost 12 bases. CDR1 and CDR2 (germline): SGHTA, FQGNSA. The CDR3 runs to 15 residues. CDR3 sequence reads: CASSLAGTSGRRQFF. DNA for the CDR3: TGTGCCAGCAGCTTAGCGGGGACTAGCGGGAGACGGCAGTTCTTC. Full variable domain (rest looked up from reference TRBV7-2 and TRBJ2-1): GAGVSQSPSNKVTEKGKDVELRCDPISGHTALYWYRQSLGQGLEFLIYFQGNSAPDKSGLPSDRFSAERTGGSVSTLTIQRTQQEDSAVYLCASSLAGTSGRRQFFGPGTRLTVL.

The rearrangement joins TRBV12-5 to TRBJ2-5; no reliable D call. The CDR3 spans 15 residues. Germline-derived CDR1 and CDR2 are LGHNT and FRNRAP. Between the trimmed V and J ends, which lost 2 bases and 5 bases, there was a span of 15 bases. The CDR3 region has the DNA TGTGCTAGTGGTTTGCGTAATGGAACGAAGGAGACCCAGTACTTC. Translating it yields CASGLRNGTKETQYF.

The chain links TRBV27 to TRBJ2-3; TRBD2 matches at 12 bases. The CDR3 sequence is 14 residues long. Germline V gives CDR1 MNHEY, CDR2 SMNVEV (reference sequence). V shed 7 bases and J 4 bases; nucleotides not matched to a gene: 3. The CDR3 sequence: CASKLAGGPDTQYF. The DNA for the CDR3 is TGTGCCAGCAAACTAGCGGGAGGCCCAGATACGCAGTATTTT.

The V gene is TRBV11-3, the J gene TRBJ2-1, with TRBD2 matching over 12 bases. Germline V CDR1 and CDR2: SGHNT, YENEEA. This CDR3 region has 20 residues. Trimming removed 2 bases from V and 0 bases from J; junction bases left unmatched: 11. The CDR3 protein is CASSLQGGTSGPTSYNEQFF. The CDR3 coding sequence is TGTGCCAGCAGCTTACAGGGTGGGACTAGCGGGCCGACCTCCTACAATGAGCAGTTCTTC.

The chain couples TRBV5-4 to TRBJ2-7; TRBD2 matches at 9 bases. Germline V gene data show CDR1 as SGHNT and CDR2 as YYREEE (reference sequence). The CDR3 length is 14 residues. The junction had 3 bases not matched to a gene; V was cut back by 4 bases and J by 1 base. The CDR3 loop is CASSPGLASYEQYF. CDR3 nucleotide sequence: TGTGCCAGCAGCCCGGGACTAGCATCCTACGAGCAGTACTTC.

This chain uses TRBV20-1 with TRBJ1-1; 7 bases align to TRBD1. V lost 3 bases and J lost 6; bases outside the gene matches: 7. The CDR3 contains 13 residues. CDR1 DFQATT and CDR2 SNEGSKA come from the germline V gene (reference sequence). Here the CDR3 reads CSASSGGDPEAFF. CDR3 in DNA: TGCAGTGCTAGTTCAGGGGGGGACCCTGAAGCTTTCTTT.

The chain joins TRBV27 to TRBJ1-2; D unresolved. CDR1 and CDR2 (germline): MNHEY, SMNVEV (reference sequence). The CDR3 consists of 13 residues. The V end was cut by 5 bases, the J end by 6 bases, with 13 bases between. The CDR3 bases are TGTGCCAGCAGTAAGGGTCCCCGGAATGGCTACACCTTC. Protein sequence: CASSKGPRNGYTF.

This clone has a single count. This sequence joins TRBV11-3 and TRBJ2-1, with D possibly TRBD2 on 5 matching bases. CDR1 and CDR2 from the germline V gene are SGHNT and YENEEA. The CDR3 sequence is 13 residues long. Trimming removed 5 bases at V and 7 bases at J, with 12 bases between. The CDR3 reads CASSTAEQNEQFF. The CDR3 nucleotides read TGTGCCAGCAGCACAGCGGAGCAAAATGAGCAGTTCTTC.

The V and J genes are TRBV2 and TRBJ1-4; maybe TRBD1 (6 bases). The length of the CDR3 is 14 residues. The V end was cut by 8 bases, the J end by 5 bases, with 15 bases between. Germline CDR1 is SNHLY and CDR2 is FYNNEI. The CDR3 loop is CASGERTVNEKLFF. The CDR3 coding sequence is TGTGCCAGCGGGGAGAGGACAGTCAATGAAAAACTGTTTTTT.

The V call is TRBV13, the J call TRBJ2-7; 9 nucleotides align to TRBD1. Germline V gene lookup returns CDR1 PRHDT and CDR2 FYEKMQ (reference sequence). The length of the CDR3 is 14 residues. V was clipped by 5 bases and J by 2 bases; unmatched bases: 4. The CDR3 protein is CASSVQGATYEQYF. The CDR3 coding sequence is TGTGCCAGCAGCGTACAGGGGGCCACCTACGAGCAGTACTTC.

This clone came up once. The chain has TRBV18 and TRBJ2-7; 9 bases are a match to TRBD1. Germline CDR1 and CDR2: KGHSH and LQKENI. Germline trimming cut 1 base from V and 2 bases from J; bases unmatched to any gene: 3. This CDR3 contains 15 residues. CDR3 DNA: TGTGCCAGCTCACCACTACAGGGGGCTGCCTACGAGCAGTACTTC. Protein sequence: CASSPLQGAAYEQYF. Variable domain in full (rest from reference TRBV18 and TRBJ2-7): NAGVMQNPRHLVRRRGQEARLRCSPMKGHSHVYWYRQLPEEGLKFMVYLQKENIIDESGMPKERFSAEFPKEGPSILRIQQVVRGDSAAYFCASSPLQGAAYEQYFGPGTRLTVT.

The chain has TRBV9 and TRBJ2-1; 8 bases align to TRBD2. This CDR3 spans 16 amino acids. V gave up 1 base and J gave up 1 base; unmatched junction bases: 4. Germline V gene sequence: CDR1 SGDLS, CDR2 YYNGEE. DNA of the CDR3: TGTGCCAGCAGCGTATTAGCGGGACAATCCTACAATGAGCAGTTCTTC. Protein: CASSVLAGQSYNEQFF.

This clone was seen just once. In DNA form, the CDR3 reads TGTGCCAGCAGCCCCCTCATTCAGCCTTTGGGGGCTAGCGGGAGTGAGGAGACCCAGTACTTC. Translated, it gives CASSPLIQPLGASGSEETQYF. The chain couples TRBV7-8 to TRBJ2-5; 10 positions agree with TRBD2. The V gene end was trimmed by 5 bases and the J gene end by 5 bases; junction bases not matched to a gene: 26. Germline values: CDR1 SGHVS, CDR2 FQNEAQ. The CDR3 sequence is 21 residues long. Full variable domain (missing parts from reference TRBV7-8 and TRBJ2-5): GAGVSQSPRYKVAKRGQDVALRCDPISGHVSLFWYQQALGQGPEFLTYFQNEAQLDKSGLPSDRFFAERPEGSVSTLKIQRTQQEDSAVYLCASSPLIQPLGASGSEETQYFGPGTRLLVL.

The chain joins TRBV6-5 to TRBJ2-7; the D is unclear. The CDR3 totals 14 residues. CDR1 and CDR2 from the germline V gene are MNHEY and SVGAGI. V was pared by 8 bases and J by 0 bases, with 14 bases between. DNA for the CDR3: TGTGCCAGCGCCCGGTCGTACAGCTCCTACGAGCAGTACTTC. Translation: CASARSYSSYEQYF.

The chain employs TRBV20-1 and TRBJ2-3; D unclear. CDR1 DFQATT and CDR2 SNEGSKA come from the germline V gene (reference sequence). The CDR3 is 13 residues long. Trimming cost V 3 bases and J 4 bases, with 11 bases left between them. The CDR3 DNA reads TGCAGTGCTAGTATAGTAGTTGCAGATACGCAGTATTTT. Residues: CSASIVVADTQYF.

The V call is TRBV19, the J call TRBJ2-1, with TRBD2 as a possible D gene (6 bases). This CDR3 is 14 amino acids long. V was clipped by 8 bases and J by 4 bases, with 15 bases between them. CDR1 is LNHDA and CDR2 is SQIVND in the germline V gene (reference sequence). The CDR3 DNA follows: TGTGCCAGTGGGGAGGCCACCATTTACAATGAGCAGTTCTTC. Translating gives CASGEATIYNEQFF.

The V and J genes are TRBV28 and TRBJ1-3; 7 bases fit TRBD1. This CDR3 region has 15 residues. With V trimmed by 8 bases and J by 0 bases, 7 bases remained unmatched. Looked up from germline, CDR1 is MDHEN and CDR2 is SYDVKM. The CDR3 loop is CASSGGISSGNTIYF. DNA of the CDR3: TGTGCCAGCTCAGGGGGAATTTCCTCTGGAAACACCATATATTTT. Complete variable domain (other parts from reference TRBV28 and TRBJ1-3): DVKVTQSSRYLVKRTGEKVFLECVQDMDHENMFWYRQDPGLGLRLIYFSYDVKMKEKGDIPEGYSVSREKKERFSLILESASTNQTSMYLCASSGGISSGNTIYFGEGSWLTVV.

The chain is built from TRBV14 and TRBJ2-5, with TRBD2 matching over 12 bases. Germline trimming cut 1 base from V and 9 bases from J; bases unmatched to any gene: 27. The CDR3 spans 22 residues. In germline, CDR1 is SGHDN, CDR2 FVKESK. The CDR3 loop reads CASSQASPGQGRTSGNYRAQYF. The CDR3 DNA reads as TGTGCCAGCAGCCAAGCTAGCCCTGGACAGGGGCGGACTAGCGGGAACTACAGGGCCCAGTACTTC.

This clone was seen more than once but under ten times. The rearrangement uses TRBV11-2 and TRBJ1-2; the D is unclear. Per the germline V gene, CDR1 is SGHAT and CDR2 is FQNNGV. V shed 0 bases and J shed 2 bases, with 4 bases lying between them. CDR3 length equals 13 residues. CDR3 sequence reads: CASSLERNYGYTF. As DNA, the CDR3 is TGTGCCAGCAGCTTAGAAAGGAACTATGGCTACACCTTC.